The source of this TCR beta chain is a study of radiotherapy plus CTLA-4 blockade in lung cancer (dated by TCRdb to the late 2010s). Study-level background: Objective responses were observed in approximately 19% of enrolled patients, and disease control was achieved in approximately 32%.

Summary of the overall study and its limitations: After treatment with radiotherapy and ipilimumab, TCR clones that originated in tumors expanded in peripheral blood. Early dynamic changes in blood T cell clones, together with increased serum interferon-beta after radiation, were reported as the strongest predictors of response.

The study evaluated CTLA-4 blockade (ipilimumab) given together with focal radiation therapy in patients who had chemo-refractory metastatic non-small-cell lung cancer. As regards this clone: What this receptor recognizes is not known. The input lacks base qualities; no much larger clone sits a single base away.

The protocol used for the library was the immunoSEQ multiplex PCR assay. Not all clones reach the TCRdb copy of this immuneACCESS table, which keeps in-frame sequences only. Checked studies attribute under half of the gap to unresolved V genes and leave the rest unexplained. This sample holds about 48,000 clones; 80% to 90% were observed only once. Under 20% of the sample is held by the ten biggest clonotypes. The CDR3, cysteine through phenylalanine, is 15 amino acids long. Of the read, only the CDR3 DNA is kept; its 45 bases are in frame from base 1. The V end gives up 0 bases and the J end 0 bases, leaving 1 base in the junction not matched to a gene. Sequences SGDLS (CDR1) and YYNGEE (CDR2) are obtained from the germline V gene.

The sequencing here drew on peripheral blood, taken from a patient treated with radiotherapy plus ipilimumab. This TCR came from a human donor with non-small cell lung cancer that progressed on radiotherapy plus ipilimumab. Some clones in this sample may be carry-over from other donors' samples. Recombination joined TRBV9 with TRBJ2-3; 7 middle bases align to TRBD2. The nucleotides are TGTGCCAGCAGCGTAGACGGGAGGAGCACAGATACGCAGTATTTT. Translation gives CASSVDGRSTDTQYF.